These 16 T cell receptor beta chains were sequenced from one sample in a study of control samples from healthy donors and cancer patients. The table came from immunoSEQ multiplex PCR; TCRdb's copy has only in-frame clones and leaves some out. The data contain around 130,000 clones, around 89% of them seen just once; the ten biggest clones take up approximately 39%. Material for sequencing was blood. All receptors come from a man aged 50-59 years in good health.

In this sample, this clone turned up once. V usage is TRBV2 and J usage is TRBJ1-5, with D perhaps matching TRBD1 (5 bases). Trimming cost V 3 bases and J 1 base, with 7 bases left between them. The CDR3 covers 14 residues. From germline, CDR1 is SNHLY and CDR2 FYNNEI. CDR3 in DNA: TGTGCCAGCAGTGATTCAGGGAGCAATCAGCCCCAGCATTTT. Its protein is CASSDSGSNQPQHF.

This clone was observed a handful of times. The DNA for the CDR3 is TGTGCCAGCAGCCCCTCCCTGACAGGGGAAGGCTACACCTTC. Its protein is CASSPSLTGEGYTF. The rearrangement links TRBV7-9 to TRBJ1-2, with 8 bases identical to TRBD1. There are 14 residues in the CDR3. The V segment lost 5 bases and the J segment 8 bases; nucleotides outside the gene matches: 10. Germline CDR1 SEHNR, CDR2 FQNEAQ (reference sequence).

The chain combines TRBV24-1 with TRBJ2-1; 7 nucleotides align to TRBD1. V dropped 4 bases and J dropped 6; count of bases not matched to a gene: 11. The CDR3 totals 16 residues. CDR1 is KGHDR and CDR2 is SFDVKD in the germline V gene. CDR3 sequence (DNA): TGTGCCACCAGTGACCCGCGAGGGACAGAGATCAATGAGCAGTTCTTC. As protein: CATSDPRGTEINEQFF.

The V call is TRBV27, the J call TRBJ2-1, with TRBD2 identical over 8 bases. The trim removed 7 bases at V and 7 bases at J, leaving 9 bases unmatched. This CDR3 contains 14 residues. Germline V gene sequence: CDR1 MNHEY, CDR2 SMNVEV (reference sequence). Here the CDR3 DNA reads TGTGCCAGCACCCAAAGCGGGGGCGGGAATGAGCAGTTCTTC. The encoded protein is CASTQSGGGNEQFF.

The J gene is TRBJ1-2, the V gene TRBV5-1; D remains unclear. V lost 5 bases, J lost 0 bases, and 11 bases lay in between. Per germline, CDR1 SGHRS and CDR2 YFSETQ. CDR3 length: 14 residues. The CDR3 here is CASRPGRANYGYTF. DNA for the CDR3: TGCGCCAGCAGGCCAGGTCGAGCTAACTATGGCTACACCTTC.

This clone was recorded once. V and J are TRBV27 and TRBJ1-2, with 9 positions matching TRBD1. The CDR3 is made up of 13 amino acids. The V gene's germline CDR1 is MNHEY and CDR2 SMNVEV (reference sequence). Unmatched junction bases numbered 8, after V lost 8 bases and J lost 7 bases. In nucleotides, the CDR3 is TGTGCCAGCCGGGACAGGGCCCTTTTTGGCTACACCTTC. Amino acids: CASRDRALFGYTF.

The genes are TRBV7-8 and TRBJ1-2, with 12 nucleotides matching TRBD1. Germline CDR1 reads SGHVS; CDR2 reads FQNEAQ. Trimming removed 3 bases from V and 7 bases from J; junction bases left unmatched: 3. The CDR3 loop spans 14 amino acids. CDR3: CASSLGTGGFGYTF. The CDR3 DNA reads as TGTGCCAGCAGCTTGGGGACAGGGGGCTTTGGCTACACCTTC.

V and J are TRBV7-2 and TRBJ1-6, with no clear D. Germline V gives CDR1 SGHTA, CDR2 FQGNSA. There are 14 residues in the CDR3. Trimming took 3 bases from V and 8 from J, leaving 11 bases between them. The CDR3 region has the DNA TGTGCCAGCAGCTTGGCCTCACACGATTCACCCCTCCACTTT. Its protein is CASSLASHDSPLHF. Looking up the rest from reference TRBV7-2 and TRBJ1-6 gives the full variable domain: GAGVSQSPSNKVTEKGKDVELRCDPISGHTALYWYRQSLGQGLEFLIYFQGNSAPDKSGLPSDRFSAERTGGSVSTLTIQRTQQEDSAVYLCASSLASHDSPLHFGNGTRLTVT.

The CDR3 DNA follows: TGTGCCAGCAGCTTACAGGCGCCAGCCCTTGTTGGGACTGAAGCTTTCTTT. Protein product: CASSLQAPALVGTEAFF. The rearrangement uses TRBV7-8 and TRBJ1-1; no firm D call. This CDR3 is built from 17 residues. From germline, CDR1 is SGHVS and CDR2 FQNEAQ. Trimming cost V 2 bases and J 5 bases, with 21 bases left between them.

The V gene is TRBV11-2, the J gene TRBJ1-3; D unclear. Germline V gene sequence: CDR1 SGHAT, CDR2 FQNNGV. With 0 bases removed from V and 4 bases from J, the gap between germline ends came to 7 bases. The CDR3 length is 14 residues. This chain's CDR3 is CASSLEDRGNTIYF. The CDR3 coding sequence is TGTGCCAGCAGCTTAGAGGACCGGGGAAACACCATATATTTT.

The chain combines TRBV5-4 with TRBJ2-7; 7 bases agree with TRBD2. There are 16 residues in the CDR3. Losses at the gene ends were 3 bases for V and 0 bases for J; bases not matched to a gene: 9. CDR1 and CDR2 (germline): SGHNT, YYREEE (reference sequence). CDR3 sequence reads: CASSSVIGTTSYEQYF. CDR3 coding DNA: TGTGCCAGCAGCTCGGTAATAGGGACTACCTCCTACGAGCAGTACTTC.

This rearrangement joins TRBV2 to TRBJ1-1; D is uncertain. Germline lookup yields CDR1 SNHLY and CDR2 FYNNEI. Deletions cut 6 bases from V and 6 bases from J, with 8 bases between. CDR3 length: 11 amino acids. The CDR3 DNA reads TGTGCCAGCAGGGAGCGGGCTGAAGCTTTCTTT. This encodes CASRERAEAFF. Filled out from reference TRBV2 and TRBJ1-1, the complete variable domain reads EPEVTQTPSHQVTQMGQEVILRCVPISNHLYFYWYRQILGQKVEFLVSFYNNEISEKSEIFDDQFSVERPDGSNFTLKIRSTKLEDSAMYFCASRERAEAFFGQGTRLTVV.

This chain connects TRBV7-6 to TRBJ2-7; D possibly corresponds to TRBD2 (5 bases). Germline CDR1 is SGHVS and CDR2 is FNYEAQ. V lost 2 bases to trimming and J lost 3 bases, with 14 bases between them. There are 15 residues in the CDR3. The CDR3 coding sequence is TGTGCCAGCAGCTTACGAGGGTCCTCCCTCTACGAGCAGTACTTC. Translated, it gives CASSLRGSSLYEQYF.

This clone turned up a few times. This chain connects TRBV6-5 to TRBJ1-6; no firm D call. This CDR3 has 15 amino acids. Deletions cut 2 bases from V and 7 bases from J, with 12 bases between. Germline V CDR1 and CDR2: MNHEY, SVGAGI. The CDR3 coding sequence is TGTGCCAGCAGTTACCTGAGAGGGAACAATTCACCCCTCCACTTT. It encodes CASSYLRGNNSPLHF.

This chain joins TRBV6-4 and TRBJ1-2; tentative D call: TRBD1 (6 bases). Germline V gene lookup returns CDR1 MRHNA and CDR2 SNTAGT. The germline V and J ends were trimmed by 5 bases and 3 bases, with 16 bases remaining between them. CDR3 length: 15 residues. CDR3 coding DNA: TGTGCCAGCAGTCCCACAGGGACCCCCTACTATGGCTACACCTTC. It yields the protein CASSPTGTPYYGYTF.

The chain couples TRBV19 to TRBJ1-2; 7 bases are a match to TRBD1. The CDR3 spans 13 residues. V lost 0 bases, J lost 7 bases, and 2 bases stayed unmatched. Germline V gene lookup returns CDR1 LNHDA and CDR2 SQIVND (reference sequence). The CDR3 coding sequence is TGTGCCAGTAGTATAGAACAGGGGACTGGCTACACCTTC. It is translated as CASSIEQGTGYTF.